Below, 7 T cell receptor beta chains from the same sample are listed, as sequenced in a study of human T cells and chemical hapten exposure. Time point meaning: patch test 1, 2 weeks after DPC sensitization. Treatment of the sample: therapeutic diphenylcyclopropenone sensitization with weekly scalp DPC. A single record per CDR3 protein comes from TCRdb applying MiXCR to the RACE reads. Seen here are approximately 400,000 distinct CDR3 sequences, around 4.8% observed once, and the top ten hold under 3%. Here the sequenced sample was whole blood, taken in connection with sensitization to the hapten diphenylcyclopropenone (DPC). The receptors originated from a woman in her forties or fifties with alopecia areata. Some clones in this sample may be carry-over from other donors' samples.

This clonotype was seen at least ten times. The chain joins TRBV29-1 to TRBJ1-1; D gene unclear. Per the germline V gene, CDR1 is SQVTM and CDR2 is ANQGSEA. V was shortened by 6 bases and J by 4 bases, with 15 bases between the two germline ends. This CDR3 is 13 amino acids long. CDR3 in amino acids: CSVIKGRGTEAFF. CDR3 DNA sequence: TGCAGCGTCATCAAAGGTCGGGGCACTGAAGCTTTCTTT.

There are many counts of this clonotype. The rearrangement joins TRBV9 to TRBJ2-2; 12 bases are a match to TRBD1. CDR1 SGDLS and CDR2 YYNGEE come from the germline V gene. Losses at the gene ends were 3 bases for V and 5 bases for J; bases not matched to a gene: 5. The CDR3 runs to 16 residues. In nucleotides, the CDR3 is TGTGCCAGCAGCGACCGGGACAGGGGGCAGACCGGGGAGCTGTTTTTT. This sequence encodes CASSDRDRGQTGELFF.

Ten or more counts support this clonotype. V and J are TRBV9 and TRBJ2-7; possibly TRBD2 for D (6 bases). Trimming pared 0 bases from V and 6 bases from J, leaving 16 bases between. This CDR3 has 15 residues. The V gene's germline CDR1 is SGDLS and CDR2 YYNGEE. CDR3 in DNA: TGTGCCAGCAGCGTAGCCCCTGGGACTGCCCGCGAGCAGTACTTC. It codes for CASSVAPGTAREQYF. The whole variable domain, filled in from reference TRBV9 and TRBJ2-7, reads DSGVTQTPKHLITATGQRVTLRCSPRSGDLSVYWYQQSLDQGLQFLIQYYNGEERAKGNILERFSAQQFPDLHSELNLSSLELGDSALYFCASSVAPGTAREQYFGPGTRLTVT.

This clonotype was observed a handful of times. The chain is built from TRBV4-2 and TRBJ2-1, with 8 bases aligning to TRBD2. V lost 1 base to trimming and J lost 5 bases; unmatched junction nucleotides: 7. The CDR3 is 16 amino acids. Germline CDR1 and CDR2: LGHNA and YNFKEQ. This CDR3 reads CASSQAGGPRDNEQFF. The CDR3 nucleotides are TGTGCCAGCAGCCAAGCGGGAGGGCCTCGGGACAATGAGCAGTTCTTC.

The rearrangement links TRBV20-1 to TRBJ1-1; D is unclear. Trimming pared 7 bases from V and 0 bases from J, leaving 9 bases between. The CDR3 covers 12 residues. Germline V gene sequence: CDR1 DFQATT, CDR2 SNEGSKA (reference sequence). The CDR3 DNA follows: TGCAGTGTAAGGTTCATGAACACTGAAGCTTTCTTT. Protein sequence: CSVRFMNTEAFF.

This clonotype was found a few times. The CDR3 bases are TGTGCCATCGGGACAGGGTCATACGAGCAGTACTTC. Encoded protein: CAIGTGSYEQYF. The chain combines TRBV10-3 with TRBJ2-7, with 9 bases that match TRBD1. Germline CDR1 is ENHRY and CDR2 is SYGVKD. This CDR3 spans 12 amino acids. The ends lost 8 bases at V and 4 bases at J; junction bases unmatched: 3.

This clonotype was observed many times. V and J are TRBV7-9 and TRBJ1-2; D not certain. V was trimmed by 2 bases and J by 4 bases, leaving 8 bases between them. This CDR3 region has 13 residues. Germline-derived CDR1 and CDR2 are SEHNR and FQNEAQ (reference sequence). In nucleotides, the CDR3 is TGTGCCAGCAGCTTATCACACATCTATGGCTACACCTTC. The encoded protein is CASSLSHIYGYTF.